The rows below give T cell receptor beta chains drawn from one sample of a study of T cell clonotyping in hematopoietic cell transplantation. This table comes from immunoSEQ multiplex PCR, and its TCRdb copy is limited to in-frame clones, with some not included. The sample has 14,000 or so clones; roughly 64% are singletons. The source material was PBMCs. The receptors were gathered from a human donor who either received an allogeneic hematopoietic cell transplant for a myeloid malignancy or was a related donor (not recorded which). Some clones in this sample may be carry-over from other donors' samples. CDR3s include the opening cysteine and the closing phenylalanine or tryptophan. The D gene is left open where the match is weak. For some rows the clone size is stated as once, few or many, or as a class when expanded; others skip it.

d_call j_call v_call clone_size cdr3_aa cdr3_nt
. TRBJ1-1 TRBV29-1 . CSVDAQGSAFF TGCAGCGTTGACGCGCAGGGGAGCGCTTTCTTT
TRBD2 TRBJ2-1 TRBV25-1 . CASSDSGTSGRGYEQFF TGTGCCAGCAGTGATTCTGGGACTAGCGGGAGGGGGTATGAGCAGTTCTTC
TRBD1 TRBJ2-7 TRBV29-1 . CSDPNYRTGAYEQYF TGCAGCGACCCTAATTACAGGACAGGGGCCTACGAGCAGTACTTC
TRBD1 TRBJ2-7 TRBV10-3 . CAARGTGKQYF TGTGCCGCCCGGGGGACAGGGAAGCAGTACTTC
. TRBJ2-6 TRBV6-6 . CASSLLASGANVLTF TGTGCCAGCAGTCTACTAGCCTCTGGGGCCAACGTCCTGACTTTC
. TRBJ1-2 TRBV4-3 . CASSQDGSGNYGYTF TGCGCCAGCAGCCAAGACGGTTCGGGAAACTATGGCTACACCTTC
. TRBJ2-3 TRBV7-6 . CASSSEDTQYF TGTGCCAGCAGCTCCGAGGATACGCAGTATTTT
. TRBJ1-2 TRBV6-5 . CASSWTVDYGYTF TGTGCCAGCAGCTGGACAGTGGACTATGGCTACACCTTC
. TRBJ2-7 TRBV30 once CAWRPGEGVGYEQYF TGTGCCTGGAGGCCCGGGGAGGGGGTAGGATACGAGCAGTACTTC
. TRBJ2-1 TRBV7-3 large CASSYGNNEQFF TGTGCCAGCAGCTACGGTAACAATGAGCAGTTCTTC
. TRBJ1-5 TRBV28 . CASSFGAGTDNQPQHF TGTGCCAGCAGTTTCGGGGCAGGGACTGACAATCAGCCCCAGCATTTT
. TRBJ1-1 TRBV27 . CASGLDMKTEAFF TGTGCCAGCGGACTGGACATGAAGACTGAAGCTTTCTTT
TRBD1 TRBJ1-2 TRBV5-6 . CASSSGGFGYTF TGTGCCAGCAGCTCAGGGGGCTTTGGCTACACCTTC
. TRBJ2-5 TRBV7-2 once CASSSRRQETQYF TGTGCCAGCAGCTCCCGTCGCCAAGAGACCCAGTACTTC
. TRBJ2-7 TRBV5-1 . CASSLGFYEQYF TGCGCCAGCAGCCTGGGATTTTACGAGCAGTACTTC
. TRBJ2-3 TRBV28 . CASRERGARDLSTDTQYF TGTGCCAGCAGGGAGCGTGGCGCCCGGGACTTAAGCACAGATACGCAGTATTTT
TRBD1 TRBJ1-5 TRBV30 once CAWSVRGTGDQPQHF TGTGCCTGGAGTGTCCGCGGGACAGGAGATCAGCCCCAGCATTTT
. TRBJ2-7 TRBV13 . CASGSIYEQYF TGTGCCAGCGGTTCCATATACGAGCAGTACTTC
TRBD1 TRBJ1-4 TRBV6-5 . CASKIQGADEKLFF TGTGCCAGCAAGATTCAGGGGGCGGATGAAAAACTGTTTTTT
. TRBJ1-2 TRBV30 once CAWSVGPPGAGYGYTF TGTGCCTGGAGTGTAGGTCCCCCAGGGGCGGGCTATGGCTACACCTTC
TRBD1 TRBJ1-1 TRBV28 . CASRDPQGRAEAFF TGTGCCAGCAGGGACCCACAGGGGCGTGCGGAAGCTTTCTTT
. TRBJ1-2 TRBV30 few CAWAVGGEEGYTF TGTGCCTGGGCCGTAGGCGGGGAAGAAGGCTACACCTTC
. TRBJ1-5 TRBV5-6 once CASSLQGGDQPQHF TGTGCCAGCAGCTTGCAGGGAGGGGATCAGCCCCAGCATTTT
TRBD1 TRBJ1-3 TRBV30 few CAWSAGTVSGNTIYF TGTGCCTGGAGTGCGGGGACAGTCTCTGGAAACACCATATATTTT
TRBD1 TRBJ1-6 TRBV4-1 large CASSQVTGANSPLHF TGCGCCAGCAGCCAAGTGACAGGGGCAAATTCACCCCTCCACTTT
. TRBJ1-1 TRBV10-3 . CAISEPTRQNTEAFF TGTGCCATCAGTGAACCTACAAGGCAGAACACTGAAGCTTTCTTT
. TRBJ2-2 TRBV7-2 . CASSLVLGGRFGELFF TGTGCCAGCAGCTTAGTTCTTGGGGGGAGGTTCGGGGAGCTGTTTTTT
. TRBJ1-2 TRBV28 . CASSSIPAGTGYTF TGTGCCAGCAGTTCCATCCCAGCAGGAACGGGCTACACCTTC
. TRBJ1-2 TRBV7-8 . CASSSHFGYTF TGTGCCAGCAGCTCCCATTTTGGCTACACCTTC
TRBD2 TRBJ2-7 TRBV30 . CAWKAGALYEQYF TGTGCCTGGAAAGCGGGAGCCCTCTACGAGCAGTACTTC
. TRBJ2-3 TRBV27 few CATTGRGTDTQYF TGTGCCACCACGGGCAGGGGAACAGATACGCAGTATTTT
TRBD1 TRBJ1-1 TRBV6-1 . CASSADRGLGTEAFF TGTGCCAGCAGCGCTGACAGGGGGCTAGGCACTGAAGCTTTCTTT
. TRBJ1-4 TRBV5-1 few CASSLGPETQTTNEKLFF TGCGCCAGCAGCTTGGGGCCCGAGACACAGACAACTAATGAAAAACTGTTTTTT
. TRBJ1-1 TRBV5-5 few CASSLARVGNTEAFF TGTGCCAGCAGCTTGGCCAGGGTTGGGAACACTGAAGCTTTCTTT
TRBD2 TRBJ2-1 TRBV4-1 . CASSQKGTSGHNEQFF TGCGCCAGCAGCCAAAAGGGGACTAGCGGGCACAATGAGCAGTTCTTC
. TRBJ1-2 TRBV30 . CAWSVQQGNGYTF TGTGCCTGGAGTGTACAACAGGGTAATGGCTACACCTTC
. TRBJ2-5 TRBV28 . CASSPPGETQYF TGTGCCAGCAGTCCCCCCGGAGAGACCCAGTACTTC
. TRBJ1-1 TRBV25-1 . CASSPGTEAFF TGTGCCAGCTCGCCGGGGACTGAAGCTTTCTTT
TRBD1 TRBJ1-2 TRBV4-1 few CASSQTTGRGGYTF TGCGCCAGCAGCCAGACGACAGGGCGTGGTGGCTACACCTTC
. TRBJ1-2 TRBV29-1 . CSVSSGRDMPYGYTF TGCAGCGTTAGCTCGGGGAGGGATATGCCCTATGGCTACACCTTC
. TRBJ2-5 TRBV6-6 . CASSPRRAAETQYF TGTGCCAGCAGCCCCAGAAGAGCGGCGGAGACCCAGTACTTC
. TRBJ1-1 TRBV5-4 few CASSLAEAGNTEAFF TGTGCCAGCAGCTTGGCCGAGGCGGGGAACACTGAAGCTTTCTTT
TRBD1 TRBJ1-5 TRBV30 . CAWSSGQGARQPQHF TGTGCCTGGTCTTCGGGACAGGGGGCTCGTCAGCCCCAGCATTTT
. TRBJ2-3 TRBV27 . CASCAGLTDTQYF TGTGCCAGCTGCGCGGGACTGACAGATACGCAGTATTTT